This T cell receptor beta chain was profiled in a study of beta chain features in type 1 diabetes. Study information: Healthy donors resembled patients in age, gender and cell yields. Study outcomes and limitations: Insertions were fewer and deletions more numerous at VDJ junctions in type 1 diabetes patients.

The investigators reverse transcribed all of the isolated RNA, so they sequenced expressed TCRB transcripts. Profiling relied on immunoSEQ multiplex PCR, and the TCRdb table lists in-frame clones only, not all of them. The sample carries about 240,000 clones, roughly 30% recorded once. The single heparinised draw taken from each donor contained about 100 mL of blood on average. Populations obtained by sorting all exceeded 95% purity. On this clone: Its antigen is currently unknown.

Germline values: CDR1 SNHLY, CDR2 FYNNEI. The CDR3 runs 14 residues. V gave up 5 bases and J gave up 0 bases, with 11 bases separating them. The specimen was central memory CD4+ T cells from blood. This TCR was recovered from a man aged 25-40 years in good health. V gene TRBV2 combines with J gene TRBJ2-7; D possibly matches TRBD1 or TRBD2 (5 bases each). The CDR3 coding sequence is TGTGCCAGCAGTCGGGACGAGAGCTCCTACGAGCAGTACTTC. This gives the protein CASSRDESSYEQYF.